Below are 20 T cell receptor beta chains sequenced from a single sample in a study of cytotoxic CD8 clonotypes in ibrutinib-treated CLL. Libraries were prepared by immunoSEQ multiplex PCR; TCRdb keeps only in-frame clonotypes and omits some of them. The table has under 200,000 clones, about 84% seen once. Material: PBMCs, obtained after 24 months of ibrutinib treatment. These receptors were collected from a human donor with chronic lymphocytic leukemia.

Regarding this clone: At one end the junction does not follow the germline gene, possibly because of a read error. The V and J genes are TRBV15 and TRBJ2-7, with D possibly matching TRBD2 (6 bases). Germline V gene lookup returns CDR1 LNHNV and CDR2 YYDKDF (reference sequence). CDR3 length: 13 amino acids. The CDR3 DNA reads TGTGCCACCAGCAGAGACAATGCGGGCCCCGCGGGGTTC. It yields the protein CATSRDNAGPAGF.

The chain is built from TRBV7-3 and TRBJ1-1; D is unresolved. Germline CDR1 SGHTA, CDR2 FQGTGA. V was clipped by 4 bases and J by 1 base, with 7 bases between them. The CDR3 length is 13 residues. CDR3: CASSSGRNTEAFF. Here the CDR3 DNA reads TGTGCCAGCAGCTCAGGCCGGAACACTGAAGCTTTCTTT.

The genes are TRBV7-7 and TRBJ1-5; unclear D gene. The CDR3 is made up of 13 amino acids. Trimming took 1 base from V and 9 from J, leaving 10 bases between them. Germline CDR1 is SSHAT and CDR2 is FNYEAQ (reference sequence). For the CDR3, the DNA is TGTGCCAGCAGCTTAGGATTGGGGAGGCCCCAGCATTTT. Translating it yields CASSLGLGRPQHF.

This clone turned up a few times. V usage is TRBV27 and J usage is TRBJ1-5; 7 nucleotides line up with TRBD1. The germline V gene has CDR1 MNHEY and CDR2 SMNVEV (reference sequence). CDR3 size: 15 residues. V shed 6 bases and J 3 bases; nucleotides not matched to a gene: 8. The CDR3 region has the DNA TGTGCCAGCAGGAAAGACAGGGCTTCCAATCAGCCCCAGCATTTT. Protein: CASRKDRASNQPQHF.

This chain uses TRBV30 with TRBJ2-7; TRBD1 matches at 8 bases. This CDR3 contains 15 residues. Germline V gene sequence: CDR1 GTSNPN, CDR2 SVGIG (reference sequence). Unmatched junction bases numbered 12, after V lost 6 bases and J lost 2 bases. The CDR3 nucleotides read TGTGCCTGCACCCCCCGGGACAGGACCCCCTACGAGCAGTACTTC. Translated, it gives CACTPRDRTPYEQYF.

The V call is TRBV21-1, the J call TRBJ2-2; TRBD2, as called in the table, went unchecked against the DNA. TRBV21-1 is classified as a pseudogene. There are 15 residues in the CDR3. This CDR3 reads CARPLRAPGAGELFF. The CDR3 DNA reads as TGTGCCAGACCCTTGAGGGCCCCCGGGGCCGGGGAGCTGTTTTTT.

V is TRBV7-2 and J is TRBJ2-5, with D possibly being TRBD2 (5 bases). V was clipped by 1 base and J by 2 bases, with 8 bases between them. CDR1 is SGHTA and CDR2 is FQGNSA in the germline V gene. CDR3 length: 14 residues. Here the CDR3 DNA reads TGTGCCAGCAGCTTAGGGCGGGTTCAAGAGACCCAGTACTTC. It specifies CASSLGRVQETQYF.

This chain joins TRBV27 and TRBJ2-3; D unresolved. V lost 3 bases and J 4 bases, leaving 8 bases between the germline ends. The CDR3 contains 13 residues. Germline loops: CDR1 MNHEY, CDR2 SMNVEV (reference sequence). The CDR3 loop reads CASSFVGPDTQYF. CDR3 coding DNA: TGTGCCAGCAGTTTCGTTGGCCCAGATACGCAGTATTTT.

V usage is TRBV25-1 and J usage is TRBJ1-2; D is undetermined. Germline loops: CDR1 MGHDK, CDR2 SYGVNS. The germline V and J ends were trimmed by 3 bases and 0 bases, with 8 bases remaining between them. There are 14 residues in the CDR3. The CDR3 nucleotides read TGTGCCAGCAGTGATGTGGGGACTAACTATGGCTACACCTTC. Its protein is CASSDVGTNYGYTF.

This chain uses TRBV6-5 with TRBJ2-7, with D maybe TRBD1 (5 bases). In germline, CDR1 is MNHEY, CDR2 SVGAGI. Trimming left V 6 bases short and J 1 base short, with 13 bases between. There are 14 residues in the CDR3. CDR3 in DNA: TGTGCCAGCAGCTCGCCCAGGGTTTCCTACGAGCAGTACTTC. The encoded protein is CASSSPRVSYEQYF.

This chain joins TRBV19 and TRBJ1-2; maybe TRBD1 (5 bases). The V end lost 3 bases, the J end lost 2 bases, and 7 bases lay between the germline ends. The germline CDR1 and CDR2 sequences are LNHDA and SQIVND (reference sequence). CDR3 length equals 13 residues. The CDR3 DNA sequence: TGTGCCAGTAGTATTTGGGGGAACTATGGCTACACCTTC. It codes for CASSIWGNYGYTF.

The rearrangement uses TRBV9 and TRBJ1-4; TRBD1 agrees at 7 bases. This CDR3 comprises 15 residues. Germline CDR1 SGDLS, CDR2 YYNGEE. Trimming at V came to 3 bases and at J to 4 bases, leaving 6 bases not matched to a gene. In DNA, the CDR3 is TGTGCCAGCAGCGGCCGGGACAGCGATAATGAAAAACTGTTTTTT. Translated, it gives CASSGRDSDNEKLFF. Based on the CDR3 plus reference TRBV9 and TRBJ1-4, the full variable domain is DSGVTQTPKHLITATGQRVTLRCSPRSGDLSVYWYQQSLDQGLQFLIQYYNGEERAKGNILERFSAQQFPDLHSELNLSSLELGDSALYFCASSGRDSDNEKLFFGSGTQLSVL.

The chain couples TRBV5-8 to TRBJ1-2; the D gene is possibly TRBD1 (5 bases). In germline, CDR1 is SGHTS, CDR2 YDEGEE. The CDR3 runs to 13 residues. V was shortened by 0 bases and J by 8 bases, with 11 bases between the two germline ends. The CDR3 protein is CASSLGSWGGYTF. The CDR3 DNA is TGTGCCAGCAGCTTGGGTTCCTGGGGCGGCTACACCTTC.

The chain has TRBV2 and TRBJ2-3; 9 nucleotides align to TRBD1. Germline V gene lookup returns CDR1 SNHLY and CDR2 FYNNEI. With V trimmed by 6 bases and J by 1 base, 5 bases remained unmatched. The CDR3 runs to 15 residues. CDR3 sequence: CASRGQGLGTDTQYF. CDR3 bases: TGTGCCAGCAGGGGACAGGGTCTTGGCACAGATACGCAGTATTTT.

J is TRBJ1-1 and V is TRBV29-1, with D tentatively TRBD1 (5 bases). Germline CDR1 is SQVTM and CDR2 is ANQGSEA. The CDR3 runs to 13 residues. Trimming took 3 bases from V and 3 from J, leaving 11 bases between them. The CDR3 region is CSVEGVGYTEAFF. CDR3 sequence (DNA): TGCAGCGTTGAGGGGGTTGGGTACACTGAAGCTTTCTTT.

CDR3 in amino acids: CASRSTPQANYGYTF. CDR3 DNA sequence: TGTGCCAGCAGATCGACACCTCAAGCTAACTATGGCTACACCTTC. The chain carries TRBV27 and TRBJ1-2; D is ambiguous. Trimming took 6 bases from V and 0 from J, leaving 14 bases between them. The germline gives CDR1 MNHEY, CDR2 SMNVEV (reference sequence). This CDR3 contains 15 residues.

The J gene is TRBJ2-1, the V gene TRBV5-1; 8 bases are shared with TRBD2. V was pared by 0 bases and J by 5 bases, with 7 bases of the junction left unmatched. Germline-derived CDR1 and CDR2 are SGHRS and YFSETQ. The CDR3 is 16 residues long. CDR3 DNA: TGCGCCAGCAGCTTGGGGTGGGGTAGCGGGAACAATGAGCAGTTCTTC. This codes for CASSLGWGSGNNEQFF.

The chain employs TRBV25-1 and TRBJ2-5; a possible D gene is TRBD2 (5 bases). The germline V gene encodes CDR1 MGHDK and CDR2 SYGVNS. The CDR3 is made up of 11 amino acids. Between the trimmed V and J ends, which lost 8 bases and 5 bases, there was a span of 9 bases. The CDR3 is CASAAGETQYF. DNA for the CDR3: TGTGCCAGCGCTGCGGGCGAGACCCAGTACTTC.

V is TRBV5-7 and J is TRBJ1-2; D perhaps matches TRBD1 (6 bases). TRBV5-7 is given ORF status, its function remaining uncertain. The CDR3 is 15 residues long. The V and J ends lost 7 bases and 4 bases respectively, with 20 bases between them. In DNA form, the CDR3 reads TGTGCCAGCGCGTGGCGTTACAGGGTTTTCTATGGCTACACCTTC. Translated: CASAWRYRVFYGYTF.

The chain combines TRBV30 with TRBJ2-4; weak D call: TRBD2 (5 bases). V gave up 1 base and J gave up 0 bases, with 19 bases separating them. Germline V gene data show CDR1 as GTSNPN and CDR2 as SVGIG (reference sequence). The length of the CDR3 is 18 residues. The CDR3 nucleotides read TGTGCCTGGAGTGGGACTTCGGATCGATCTTTAGCCAAAAACATTCAGTACTTC. Amino acids: CAWSGTSDRSLAKNIQYF.